Below, one TCR beta chain is given with its context. Its specificity is not known. The sample originates from a study of cytomegalovirus exposure and HLA in healthy donors. Findings and caveats of the study: In a later analysis, common viral pathogens appeared linked to several of the most significant clusters. Presence/absence analyses supposed approximately even sequencing depth among donors. Versus the approximately 670-donor mean, an Asian-associated ancestry cluster reportedly showed fewer N-insertions in a later analysis.

PCR employed 60 Vbeta and 13 Jbeta primers. Measured with immunoSEQ multiplex PCR; TCRdb has only the in-frame clones, and not every one. The table records some 94,000 clones, 69% of them present only once. Per germline, CDR1 SGDLS and CDR2 YYNGEE. The V end lost 5 bases, the J end lost 4 bases, and 9 bases lay between the germline ends. The length of the CDR3 is 12 residues. This receptor was identified in a man between 50 and 59 years old in good health and CMV-seronegative. The chain has TRBV9 and TRBJ2-5; D perhaps matches TRBD2 (6 bases). The sample consisted of PBMCs. Here the CDR3 DNA reads TGTGCCAGCAGTCCCGGGGGAGAGACCCAGTACTTC. Its translation: CASSPGGETQYF.